This T cell receptor beta chain emerged from a study of Graves' ophthalmopathy and Graves' hyperthyroidism. The CDR3 contains 14 residues. CDR1 is KGHDR and CDR2 is SFDVKD in the germline V gene. The V end was cut by 11 bases, the J end by 0 bases, with 12 bases between. Broader study findings: Sensitivity reached 70.59% and specificity approximately 72% when the model predicted ophthalmopathy progression.

Concerning this clonotype itself: Its antigen is still unknown.

Amplification of TCR beta CDR3 regions used RNA transcripts. First-round RT-PCR relied on HTBI primers, and a second-round multiplex PCR came next. TCRdb re-derived calls from the multiplex PCR reads in MiXCR, one entry per CDR3 protein. The data show roughly 160,000 distinct CDR3 sequences, about 40% seen once. Sequencing used peripheral blood. V gene TRBV24-1 combines with J gene TRBJ2-2; D might be TRBD2 (6 bases). This clonotype originated in a woman aged 40-49 years with Graves' ophthalmopathy. For the CDR3, the DNA is TGTGCCATCGCGGGGACGGCGAACACCGGGGAGCTGTTTTTT. Its protein is CAIAGTANTGELFF.